Listed below are T cell receptor beta chains from one sample, sequenced in a study of blood T cell repertoires in COVID-19. Generated by immunoSEQ multiplex PCR, the TCRdb table keeps only in-frame clones and is missing some. This sample has some 80,000 clones, with around four fifths found just once. Material for sequencing was peripheral blood. These receptors all stem from a man older than 75 with active or convalescent COVID-19. CDR3s include the opening cysteine and the closing phenylalanine or tryptophan. D genes are given only for firm matches. Clone size is not always given. Where it is, it says once, few, many or a class for expanded clones.

clone size,D gene,V gene,J gene,CDR3 protein,CDR3 DNA
.,.,TRBV7-2,TRBJ1-3,CASSLGVAGNTIYF,TGTGCCAGCAGCTTGGGAGTGGCTGGAAACACCATATATTTT
few,TRBD1,TRBV19,TRBJ2-2,CASSVGQGITGELFF,TGTGCCAGTAGTGTGGGACAGGGAATCACCGGGGAGCTGTTTTTT
.,TRBD1,TRBV12-3/TRBV12-4,TRBJ1-4,CASSDRGEKLFF,TGTGCCAGCAGTGACAGGGGTGAAAAACTGTTTTTT
.,.,TRBV7-8,TRBJ1-4,CASSPQVPSNEKLFF,TGTGCCAGCAGCCCACAGGTCCCGTCTAATGAAAAACTGTTTTTT
.,TRBD1,TRBV7-9,TRBJ2-5,CASSSVGTGLETQYF,TGTGCCAGCAGCTCGGTCGGGACAGGGTTAGAGACCCAGTACTTC
.,.,TRBV7-2,TRBJ2-3,CASSLQVGSGTDTQYF,TGTGCCAGCAGCTTGCAAGTTGGGAGCGGGACAGATACGCAGTATTTT
.,.,TRBV5-1,TRBJ2-5,CASSSQDTQETQYF,TGCGCCAGCAGCTCACAGGATACCCAAGAGACCCAGTACTTC
.,TRBD1,TRBV15,TRBJ1-2,CATSTRQGALYGYTF,TGTGCCACCAGCACCCGACAGGGGGCTCTCTATGGCTACACCTTC
.,.,TRBV9,TRBJ2-1,CASSVGGGEQFF,TGTGCCAGCAGCGTAGGGGGCGGCGAGCAGTTCTTC
.,TRBD1,TRBV12-3/TRBV12-4,TRBJ1-2,CASSFSGTDGYTF,TGTGCCAGCAGTTTTTCCGGGACAGATGGCTACACCTTC
.,.,TRBV11-2,TRBJ1-4,CASSSGPGPTNEKLFF,TGTGCCAGCAGCTCAGGTCCAGGGCCAACTAATGAAAAACTGTTTTTT
.,TRBD1,TRBV3-1/TRBV3-2,TRBJ2-2,CASSHWGQGATGELFF,TGTGCCAGCAGCCATTGGGGACAGGGGGCAACCGGGGAGCTGTTTTTT
.,.,TRBV6-5,TRBJ2-2,CASSYQTSNTGELFF,TGTGCCAGCAGTTACCAGACATCGAACACCGGGGAGCTGTTTTTT
once,.,TRBV29-1,TRBJ2-3,CSVRDSKADTQYF,TGCAGCGTTCGGGATAGCAAAGCAGATACGCAGTATTTT
.,.,TRBV10-2,TRBJ1-1,CASSDRGEVTEAFF,TGCGCCAGCAGTGACAGGGGTGAGGTCACTGAAGCTTTCTTT
.,TRBD2,TRBV6-2/TRBV6-3,TRBJ2-1,CASSRSGRGSNEQFF,TGTGCCAGCAGCCGCAGCGGGAGAGGGAGCAATGAGCAGTTCTTC
.,TRBD1,TRBV4-1,TRBJ1-1,CASSPPNRGLTEAFF,TGCGCCAGCAGCCCCCCAAACAGGGGGTTGACTGAAGCTTTCTTT
.,TRBD2,TRBV5-1,TRBJ2-1,CASSPFAGGSEQFF,TGCGCCAGCAGCCCCTTCGCGGGGGGGAGTGAGCAGTTCTTC
.,.,TRBV28,TRBJ1-2,CASSLIRVGGYTF,TGTGCCAGCAGTTTAATCAGGGTTGGTGGCTACACCTTC